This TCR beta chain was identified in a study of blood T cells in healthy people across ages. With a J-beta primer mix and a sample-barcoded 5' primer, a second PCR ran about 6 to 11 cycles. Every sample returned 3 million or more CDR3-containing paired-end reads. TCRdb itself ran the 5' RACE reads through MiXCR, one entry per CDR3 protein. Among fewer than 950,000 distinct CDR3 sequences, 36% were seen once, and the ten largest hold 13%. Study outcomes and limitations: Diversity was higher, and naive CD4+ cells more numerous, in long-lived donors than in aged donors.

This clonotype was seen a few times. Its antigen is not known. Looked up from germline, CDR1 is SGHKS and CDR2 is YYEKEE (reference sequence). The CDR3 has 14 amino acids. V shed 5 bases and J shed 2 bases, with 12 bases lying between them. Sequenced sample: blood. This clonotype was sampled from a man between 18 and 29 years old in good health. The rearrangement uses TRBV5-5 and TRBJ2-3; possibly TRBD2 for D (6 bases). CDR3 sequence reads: CASRGTLSTDTQYF. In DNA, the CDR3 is TGTGCCAGCAGGGGGACTCTTTCCACAGATACGCAGTATTTT.